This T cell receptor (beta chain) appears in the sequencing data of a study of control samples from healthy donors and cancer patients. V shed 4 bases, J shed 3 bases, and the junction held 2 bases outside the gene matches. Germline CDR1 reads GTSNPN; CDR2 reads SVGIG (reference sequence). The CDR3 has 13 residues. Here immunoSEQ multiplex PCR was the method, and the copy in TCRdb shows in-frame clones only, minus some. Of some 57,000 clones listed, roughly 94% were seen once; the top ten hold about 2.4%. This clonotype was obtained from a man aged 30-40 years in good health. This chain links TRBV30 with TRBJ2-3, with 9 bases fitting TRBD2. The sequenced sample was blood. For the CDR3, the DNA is TGTGCCTGGATTGCGGGAGGGACAGATACGCAGTATTTT. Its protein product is CAWIAGGTDTQYF.